The sample holds one count of the clone carrying this TCR beta chain. The source of the sample is a study of T cell repertoires in cytomegalovirus infection. Study-wide background: CMV infection and matching HLA type were both indicated by public TCR beta signatures.

The CDR3 consists of 11 residues. Germline V gives CDR1 DFQATT, CDR2 SNEGSKA (reference sequence). Trimming pared 4 bases from V and 8 bases from J, leaving 11 bases between. TCRdb independently ran MiXCR on the reads; one entry per CDR3 protein. The sample carries about 300,000 distinct CDR3 sequences, about 9.1% recorded once. Sequenced: PBMCs. The chain has TRBV20-1 and TRBJ1-2; D gene uncertain. The origin of this receptor is a human donor in good health (CMV status not recorded). Some clones in this sample may be carry-over from other donors' samples. The CDR3 DNA follows: TGCAGTGCTATTGCCTTAAAGGGCTACACCTTC. Translated: CSAIALKGYTF.